This T cell receptor (beta chain) was recorded in a study of identical twins. Germline loops: CDR1 SGHDN, CDR2 FVKESK. The V segment lost 3 bases and the J segment 1 base; nucleotides outside the gene matches: 5. The CDR3 totals 16 residues. TCRdb reprocessed the 5' RACE reads via MiXCR and lists one record per CDR3 protein. The sample contains 350,000 to 400,000 distinct CDR3 sequences, roughly 10% of which appear only once. Sequencing was done on a sample of naive T cells sorted from blood. This sequence joins TRBV14 and TRBJ1-1; TRBD1 agrees at 10 bases. The sequence derives from a woman aged 45-65 years in good health. The CDR3 loop is CASSQGQGKGNTEAFF. The CDR3 region has the DNA TGTGCCAGCAGCCAGGGACAGGGGAAGGGGAACACTGAAGCTTTCTTT.